The clone carrying this T cell receptor (beta chain) was recorded at least ten times. V lost 0 bases and J lost 4; bases outside the gene matches: 8. CDR3 length: 16 amino acids. Germline V gives CDR1 LGHNA, CDR2 YSLEER. This entry is derived from a study of HIV-infected patients and healthy controls. From the 5' RACE reads, TCRdb called clonotypes with MiXCR, one entry per CDR3 protein. Here the sample spans 15,000 to 20,000 distinct CDR3 sequences, approximately 16% being singletons. The source material was CD8+ T cells from blood. The gene calls are TRBV4-3 and TRBJ2-5, with 7 bases identical to TRBD2. This TCR derives from a human donor in good health. CDR3 residues: CASSQDWLAARETQYF. As DNA, the CDR3 is TGCGCCAGCAGCCAAGACTGGCTAGCGGCGAGAGAGACCCAGTACTTC.